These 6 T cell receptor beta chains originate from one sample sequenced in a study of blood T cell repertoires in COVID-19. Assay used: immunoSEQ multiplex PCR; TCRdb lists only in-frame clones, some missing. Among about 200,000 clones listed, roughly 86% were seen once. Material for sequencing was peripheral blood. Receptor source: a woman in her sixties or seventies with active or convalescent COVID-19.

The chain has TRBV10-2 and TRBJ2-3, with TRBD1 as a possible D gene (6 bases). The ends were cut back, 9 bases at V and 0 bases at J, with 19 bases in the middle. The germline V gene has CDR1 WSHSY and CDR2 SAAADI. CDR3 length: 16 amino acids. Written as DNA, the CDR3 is TGCGCCAGTATTGAGGGAACAGGGCCCAGCACAGATACGCAGTATTTT. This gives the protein CASIEGTGPSTDTQYF.

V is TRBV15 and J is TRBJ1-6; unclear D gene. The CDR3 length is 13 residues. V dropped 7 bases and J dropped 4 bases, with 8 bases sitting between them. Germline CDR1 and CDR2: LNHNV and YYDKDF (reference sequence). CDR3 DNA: TGTGCCACCACGGCAGGTTATAATTCACCCCTCCACTTT. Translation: CATTAGYNSPLHF.

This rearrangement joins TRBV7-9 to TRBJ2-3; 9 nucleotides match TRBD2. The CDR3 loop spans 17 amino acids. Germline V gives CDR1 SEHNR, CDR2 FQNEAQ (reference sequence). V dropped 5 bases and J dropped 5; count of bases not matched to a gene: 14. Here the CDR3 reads CASSNPPRGRGVDTQYF. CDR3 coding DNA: TGTGCCAGCAGCAATCCGCCCCGCGGGAGGGGGGTAGATACGCAGTATTTT.

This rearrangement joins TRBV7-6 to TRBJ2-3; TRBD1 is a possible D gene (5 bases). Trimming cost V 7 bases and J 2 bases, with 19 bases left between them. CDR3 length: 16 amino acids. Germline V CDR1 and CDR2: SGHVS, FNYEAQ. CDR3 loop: CASTNVVGLPTDTQYF. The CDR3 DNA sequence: TGTGCCAGCACAAATGTGGTGGGGCTCCCCACAGATACGCAGTATTTT.

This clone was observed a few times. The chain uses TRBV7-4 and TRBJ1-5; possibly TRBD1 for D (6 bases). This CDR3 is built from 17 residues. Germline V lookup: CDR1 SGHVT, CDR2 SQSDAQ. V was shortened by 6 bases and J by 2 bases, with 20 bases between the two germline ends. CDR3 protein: CASRFQGPRRGNQPQHF. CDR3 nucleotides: TGTGCCAGCAGATTTCAGGGGCCTCGTAGGGGCAATCAGCCCCAGCATTTT.

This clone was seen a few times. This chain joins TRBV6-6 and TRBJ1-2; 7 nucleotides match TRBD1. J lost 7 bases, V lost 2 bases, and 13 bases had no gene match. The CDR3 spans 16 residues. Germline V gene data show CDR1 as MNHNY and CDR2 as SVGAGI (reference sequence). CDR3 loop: CASSYARQGIAPGYTF. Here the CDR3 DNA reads TGTGCCAGCAGTTACGCAAGACAGGGAATCGCTCCTGGCTACACCTTC.